These 32 T cell receptor beta chains were sequenced from one sample in a study of beta chain features in type 1 diabetes. Investigators reverse transcribed all isolated RNA, so they sequenced expressed TCRB transcripts. Generated by immunoSEQ multiplex PCR, the TCRdb table keeps only in-frame clones and is missing some. The sample includes 430,000 or so clones, roughly 10% seen only once; the top ten take about 0.042%. The sequenced sample was naive CD4+ T cells from blood. These receptors all come from a woman in her late teens or twenties in good health.

The gene calls are TRBV7-9 and TRBJ1-4; D is perhaps TRBD1 (5 bases). The germline V gene encodes CDR1 SEHNR and CDR2 FQNEAQ (reference sequence). V was trimmed by 4 bases and J by 8 bases, leaving 17 bases between them. There are 15 residues in the CDR3. CDR3 in amino acids: CASSSGRSNSEKLFF. The CDR3 coding sequence is TGTGCCAGCAGCTCGGGACGGAGTAATTCCGAAAAACTGTTTTTT.

This chain connects TRBV15 to TRBJ1-5; D ambiguous. The germline V and J ends were trimmed by 6 bases and 0 bases, with 6 bases remaining between them. CDR1 is LNHNV, CDR2 YYDKDF, per germline (reference sequence). The CDR3 runs 13 residues. The CDR3 DNA sequence: TGTGCCACCAGTGGCAATAGCAATCAGCCCCAGCATTTT. As protein: CATSGNSNQPQHF.

In its sample, this clone was seen a few times. The chain is built from TRBV13 and TRBJ2-5; 7 bases are shared with TRBD2. The CDR3 runs 13 residues. Per the germline V gene, CDR1 is PRHDT and CDR2 is FYEKMQ (reference sequence). The V gene end was trimmed by 5 bases and the J gene end by 4 bases; junction bases not matched to a gene: 4. CDR3 in DNA: TGTGCCAGCAGCCCGACTAGCCGAGAGACCCAGTACTTC. Protein: CASSPTSRETQYF.

Only a few counts were recorded for this clone. The rearrangement uses TRBV10-3 and TRBJ1-1; 9 bases agree with TRBD1. The V gene end was trimmed by 11 bases and the J gene end by 6 bases; junction bases not matched to a gene: 10. Germline V gene data show CDR1 as ENHRY and CDR2 as SYGVKD. The CDR3 is 13 residues long. The CDR3 protein is CAARTGVLAEAFF. CDR3 nucleotide sequence: TGTGCCGCAAGGACAGGGGTTCTGGCTGAAGCTTTCTTT.

The gene calls are TRBV5-4 and TRBJ2-1; weak D call: TRBD1 (6 bases). Germline V gives CDR1 SGHNT, CDR2 YYREEE (reference sequence). Trimming cost V 3 bases and J 8 bases, with 21 bases left between them. The CDR3 runs to 16 residues. The CDR3 nucleotides read TGTGCCAGCAGCTCAACCTGGGGGCCAGACAGAGATGAGCAGTTCTTC. It is translated as CASSSTWGPDRDEQFF.

This clone was counted only a few times. The CDR3 spells CASSPVLAGAYEQYF. CDR3 bases: TGCGCCAGCAGTCCTGTCCTAGCGGGAGCCTACGAGCAGTACTTC. V gene TRBV4-3 combines with J gene TRBJ2-7, with 10 bases that match TRBD2. The junction had 7 bases not matched to a gene; V was cut back by 6 bases and J by 2 bases. Germline CDR1 and CDR2: LGHNA and YSLEER. This CDR3 contains 15 residues.

This clone turned up a few times. The chain couples TRBV7-2 to TRBJ1-4; D is undetermined. CDR3 length: 15 amino acids. V was cut by 1 base and J by 0 bases, with 6 bases left in between. Germline V gives CDR1 SGHTA, CDR2 FQGNSA. CDR3 bases: TGTGCCAGCAGCTTAGTCAGCGCAACTAATGAAAAACTGTTTTTT. Its translation: CASSLVSATNEKLFF.

This clone has just a few counts. The genes are TRBV4-3 and TRBJ2-2; the D gene is possibly TRBD2 (6 bases). This CDR3 is built from 15 residues. Trimming cost V 7 bases and J 4 bases, with 16 bases left between them. Germline values: CDR1 LGHNA, CDR2 YSLEER. As DNA, the CDR3 is TGCGCCAGCACCCTTAGCGGAATGGGCACCGGGGAGCTGTTTTTT. Residues: CASTLSGMGTGELFF.

This rearrangement joins TRBV14 to TRBJ1-2, with unresolved D. The germline gives CDR1 SGHDN, CDR2 FVKESK. Trimming took off 2 bases at V and 10 bases at J, with 11 bases between the two ends. The CDR3 is made up of 12 amino acids. The CDR3 reads CASSQSRFYYTF. CDR3 DNA: TGTGCCAGCAGCCAATCCAGGTTTTACTACACCTTC.

V gene TRBV6-1 combines with J gene TRBJ2-5; D is unclear. Per germline, CDR1 MNHNS and CDR2 SASEGT. Trimming shortened V by 6 bases and J by 2 bases, and 4 bases separated the two germline ends. The CDR3 extends over 11 amino acids. This chain's CDR3 is CASRGQETQYF. The CDR3 DNA is TGTGCCAGCAGGGGACAAGAGACCCAGTACTTC.

On this clone: This may stem from a read error, because a much larger clone lies one nucleotide away. This sample also contains other DNA sequences that code for the same CDR3. The rearrangement links TRBV28 to TRBJ2-3; D uncertain. V dropped 5 bases and J dropped 0 bases, with 3 bases sitting between them. The germline V gene encodes CDR1 MDHEN and CDR2 SYDVKM. CDR3 length: 12 amino acids. CDR3 bases: TGTGCCAGCAGTCTTAGCACAGATACGCAGTATTTT. Amino acids: CASSLSTDTQYF.

Remarks on this clone: The sample holds other DNA sequences that translate to the same CDR3. The V and J genes are TRBV5-1 and TRBJ2-1; D unresolved. V lost 0 bases, J lost 7 bases, and 8 bases lay in between. CDR3 length: 13 residues. Germline lookup yields CDR1 SGHRS and CDR2 YFSETQ. In DNA form, the CDR3 reads TGCGCCAGCAGCTTGGGAAGACCGAATGAGCAGTTCTTC. Its translation: CASSLGRPNEQFF.

This clone came up a few times. The chain uses TRBV7-2 and TRBJ2-4; a possible D gene is TRBD1 (6 bases). CDR1 SGHTA and CDR2 FQGNSA come from the germline V gene. V dropped 1 base and J dropped 7 bases, with 14 bases sitting between them. The CDR3 is 15 amino acids. CDR3: CASSLDFTGRNIQYF. The DNA of the CDR3 is TGTGCCAGCAGCTTAGATTTTACAGGGCGGAACATTCAGTACTTC.

Remarks on this clone: At one end the junction does not follow the germline gene, possibly because of a read error. The chain joins TRBV4-2 to TRBJ2-7; TRBD2 is a possible D gene (5 bases). The CDR3 is 15 amino acids. The germline gives CDR1 LGHNA, CDR2 YNFKEQ. CDR3 region: CASSQASEGSYEQYF. The CDR3 nucleotides read TGTGCCAGCAGTCAAGCATCCGAGGGATCCTACGAGCAGTACTTC.

As for this clone: The sample has other DNA sequences that encode this CDR3 too. The CDR3 is CASSLSHYGYTF. The CDR3 DNA sequence: TGTGCCAGCAGCTTATCTCACTATGGCTACACCTTC. J is TRBJ1-2 and V is TRBV7-2; D uncertain. Germline CDR1 reads SGHTA; CDR2 reads FQGNSA. This CDR3 has 12 amino acids. V shed 2 bases and J shed 3 bases, with 4 bases lying between them.

The chain is built from TRBV27 and TRBJ1-2, with D perhaps matching TRBD1 (5 bases). CDR3 length equals 16 residues. The germline V gene has CDR1 MNHEY and CDR2 SMNVEV (reference sequence). The V end was cut by 10 bases, the J end by 5 bases, with 26 bases between. The CDR3 DNA reads as TGTGCCACATTTAATTGGGGGACCCGCGCCCCTTATGGCTACACCTTC. Residues: CATFNWGTRAPYGYTF.

The chain uses TRBV7-9 and TRBJ2-1, with a possible D match to TRBD2 (6 bases). V was clipped by 5 bases and J by 7 bases, with 21 bases between them. The CDR3 runs 16 residues. CDR1 is SEHNR, CDR2 FQNEAQ, per germline (reference sequence). The CDR3 DNA is TGTGCCAGCAGCGTCATCGGGTCGGGAGATATTAATGAGCAGTTCTTC. Residues: CASSVIGSGDINEQFF. The whole variable domain, remainder taken from reference TRBV7-9 and TRBJ2-1, is DTGVSQNPRHKITKRGQNVTFRCDPISEHNRLYWYRQTLGQGPEFLTYFQNEAQLEKSRLLSDRFSAERPKGSFSTLEIQRTEQGDSAMYLCASSVIGSGDINEQFFGPGTRLTVL.

In its sample, this clone was seen a few times. The rearrangement uses TRBV2 and TRBJ1-1; 7 bases are shared with TRBD1. CDR3 length: 14 amino acids. Germline V gene lookup returns CDR1 SNHLY and CDR2 FYNNEI. J gave up 0 bases and V 10 bases, and 8 bases lay outside the gene matches. The CDR3 nucleotides read TGTGCCAACTCGGACAGGATCATGAACACTGAAGCTTTCTTT. Protein product: CANSDRIMNTEAFF. Variable domain in full (rest from reference TRBV2 and TRBJ1-1): EPEVTQTPSHQVTQMGQEVILRCVPISNHLYFYWYRQILGQKVEFLVSFYNNEISEKSEIFDDQFSVERPDGSNFTLKIRSTKLEDSAMYFCANSDRIMNTEAFFGQGTRLTVV.

The chain couples TRBV2 to TRBJ2-5; D is undetermined. Deletions cut 8 bases from V and 4 bases from J, with 14 bases between. In germline, CDR1 is SNHLY, CDR2 FYNNEI. This CDR3 has 13 residues. CDR3 loop: CASGVAVLETQYF. The CDR3, as DNA: TGTGCCAGCGGGGTGGCAGTTCTAGAGACCCAGTACTTC.

The CDR3 protein is CASAPSRGGETNYGYTF. CDR3 DNA: TGTGCCAGCGCACCCTCCCGTGGCGGGGAAACTAACTATGGCTACACCTTC. This chain uses TRBV2 with TRBJ1-2; D is unclear. Trimming removed 8 bases at V and 0 bases at J, with 22 bases between. The CDR3 totals 17 residues. Germline CDR1 reads SNHLY; CDR2 reads FYNNEI.

CDR3 sequence: CASSLAQPSGRETQYF. In nucleotides, the CDR3 is TGTGCCAGCAGCTTAGCGCAGCCTAGCGGGAGAGAGACCCAGTACTTC. V usage is TRBV7-2 and J usage is TRBJ2-5; TRBD2 matches at 10 bases. The J segment lost 4 bases and the V segment lost 0 bases, leaving 5 bases of the junction unmatched. The germline V gene has CDR1 SGHTA and CDR2 FQGNSA. CDR3 length: 16 amino acids. Full variable domain (missing parts from reference TRBV7-2 and TRBJ2-5): GAGVSQSPSNKVTEKGKDVELRCDPISGHTALYWYRQSLGQGLEFLIYFQGNSAPDKSGLPSDRFSAERTGGSVSTLTIQRTQQEDSAVYLCASSLAQPSGRETQYFGPGTRLLVL.

This sequence joins TRBV7-7 and TRBJ2-1; D remains unclear. Germline loops: CDR1 SSHAT, CDR2 FNYEAQ (reference sequence). There are 13 residues in the CDR3. V gave up 1 base and J gave up 6 bases, with 7 bases separating them. The CDR3 nucleotides are TGTGCCAGCAGCTTAGACGCAGGCAATGAGCAGTTCTTC. Protein product: CASSLDAGNEQFF.

V usage is TRBV5-1 and J usage is TRBJ2-7, with 10 bases identical to TRBD2. After removal of 4 bases from V and 4 bases from J, the junction contained 11 bases not matched to a gene. The CDR3 consists of 16 residues. The V gene's germline CDR1 is SGHRS and CDR2 YFSETQ. CDR3 coding DNA: TGCGCCAGCAGCCCCCGCGAGGGAGCGGGAGGGTACGAGCAGTACTTC. It is translated as CASSPREGAGGYEQYF.

The rearrangement links TRBV25-1 to TRBJ2-7; tentatively, D is TRBD1 (6 bases). The germline gives CDR1 MGHDK, CDR2 SYGVNS. Trimming took off 2 bases at V and 13 bases at J, with 12 bases between the two ends. The CDR3 consists of 11 residues. The CDR3 region has the DNA TGTGCCAGCAGTGAAGCGACAGGACCTTACTTC. This sequence encodes CASSEATGPYF.

This sequence joins TRBV7-2 and TRBJ1-2; 8 nucleotides line up with TRBD1. This CDR3 has 13 residues. V was pared by 7 bases and J by 7 bases, with 8 bases of the junction left unmatched. Germline V CDR1 and CDR2: SGHTA, FQGNSA. In DNA form, the CDR3 reads TGTGCCAGCACCATGACAGGGGCGGTTGGCTACACCTTC. Its protein is CASTMTGAVGYTF.

The chain is built from TRBV5-6 and TRBJ2-1; D is perhaps TRBD1 or TRBD2 (6 bases each). CDR1 and CDR2 (germline): SGHDT, YYEEEE. The CDR3 runs 15 residues. V lost 4 bases, J lost 3 bases, and 14 bases lay in between. The DNA for the CDR3 is TGTGCCAGCAGCGTATACGGGGGCTACTACAATGAGCAGTTCTTC. Translating it yields CASSVYGGYYNEQFF.

This chain connects TRBV29-1 to TRBJ2-5; D tentatively reads TRBD1 or TRBD2 (5 bases each). The germline CDR1 and CDR2 sequences are SQVTM and ANQGSEA. The V end lost 4 bases, the J end lost 4 bases, and 19 bases lay between the germline ends. CDR3 length equals 15 residues. The CDR3 reads CSVAGTRGFTETQYF. For the CDR3, the DNA is TGCAGCGTTGCCGGGACCCGGGGATTTACAGAGACCCAGTACTTC.

V and J are TRBV5-1 and TRBJ2-2; the D call may be TRBD1 or TRBD2 (5 bases each). Germline CDR1 is SGHRS and CDR2 is YFSETQ. V shed 0 bases and J shed 0 bases, with 6 bases lying between them. The CDR3 contains 15 residues. The CDR3 coding sequence is TGCGCCAGCAGCTTGGAGGGACCGAACACCGGGGAGCTGTTTTTT. Its translation: CASSLEGPNTGELFF.

Only a few counts were recorded for this clone. This sample also contains other DNA sequences that code for the same CDR3. The rearrangement uses TRBV5-1 and TRBJ2-5; D is possibly TRBD2 (6 bases). Germline CDR1 SGHRS, CDR2 YFSETQ. CDR3 size: 14 residues. With 2 bases removed from V and 2 bases from J, the gap between germline ends came to 10 bases. CDR3 in amino acids: CASSFTGDQETQYF. The CDR3 nucleotides read TGCGCCAGCAGCTTCACGGGGGATCAAGAGACCCAGTACTTC.

This clone has more than one count but fewer than ten. This chain's CDR3 is CASSFREGIGYTF. The CDR3 bases are TGTGCCAGCAGCTTTCGAGAAGGGATAGGCTACACCTTC. The chain couples TRBV7-9 to TRBJ1-2; no firm D call. The CDR3 runs to 13 residues. Trimming removed 3 bases at V and 8 bases at J, with 13 bases between. Germline assignment: CDR1 SEHNR and CDR2 FQNEAQ (reference sequence). The entire variable domain, with the rest obtained from reference TRBV7-9 and TRBJ1-2, is as follows: DTGVSQNPRHKITKRGQNVTFRCDPISEHNRLYWYRQTLGQGPEFLTYFQNEAQLEKSRLLSDRFSAERPKGSFSTLEIQRTEQGDSAMYLCASSFREGIGYTFGSGTRLTVV.

The V gene is TRBV4-1, the J gene TRBJ2-3; possible D gene TRBD1, 6 bases. V was clipped by 4 bases and J by 0 bases, with 11 bases between them. Germline V CDR1 and CDR2: MGHRA, YSYEKL. This CDR3 has 15 residues. Written as DNA, the CDR3 is TGCGCCAGCAGCCTTGGACAGTCAAGCACAGATACGCAGTATTTT. Translation: CASSLGQSSTDTQYF.

This clone was recorded many times. The genes are TRBV30 and TRBJ2-1; 8 nucleotides align to TRBD2. Germline values: CDR1 GTSNPN, CDR2 SVGIG (reference sequence). The CDR3 consists of 13 residues. The V segment lost 2 bases and the J segment 6 bases; nucleotides outside the gene matches: 3. CDR3 loop: CAWSSGLGNEQFF. CDR3 sequence (DNA): TGTGCCTGGAGTTCGGGACTAGGCAATGAGCAGTTCTTC.